This is a list of T cell receptor beta chains from one sample in a study of OX40 agonist ivuxolimab in advanced cancers. Data came from immunoSEQ multiplex PCR; TCRdb stores just in-frame clones and leaves some out. Seen here are approximately 81,000 clones, over 70% observed once, and the top ten hold roughly 4.8%. The starting material was CD4+ or CD8+ T cells sorted from blood, obtained in a trial of the OX40 agonist ivuxolimab. The receptors here all came from an adult with an advanced solid tumor such as melanoma, head and neck, liver or kidney cancer. Both conserved end residues are part of each CDR3. The order of the fields is J gene, V gene, clone size, D gene, CDR3 DNA, CDR3 protein. The D gene is left open where the match is weak. Clone size is given for some rows only: seen once, a few or many times, or a class if the clone is expanded.

TRBJ2-3,TRBV2,-,TRBD2,TGTGCCAGCAGTGATCTGCGGGAGCTTGGGACGCAGTATTTT,CASSDLRELGTQYF
TRBJ1-2,TRBV11-2,-,-,TGTGCCAGCAGCTCGCTACAGGGCTTGAACTATGGCTACACCTTC,CASSSLQGLNYGYTF
TRBJ1-2,TRBV11-2,-,-,TGTGCCAGCACCGAAACCCCCCCGCGCTATGGCTACACCTTC,CASTETPPRYGYTF
TRBJ2-1,TRBV30,-,-,TGTGCCTTCGATTCCTACAATGAGCAGTTCTTC,CAFDSYNEQFF
TRBJ1-1,TRBV10-3,-,TRBD1,TGTGCCATCAGAGACCCCACAGGGGACAACACTGAAGCTTTCTTT,CAIRDPTGDNTEAFF
TRBJ1-2,TRBV25-1,-,-,TGTGCCAGCATGGGTTCGTATGGCTACACCTTC,CASMGSYGYTF
TRBJ1-5,TRBV30,-,TRBD1,TGTGCCTGGAGCAGGGGGTCTGTCGGGCCCCAGCATTTT,CAWSRGSVGPQHF
TRBJ1-1,TRBV5-1,-,TRBD1,TGCGCCAGCAGATTGGGACAGGCGAACACTGAAGCTTTCTTT,CASRLGQANTEAFF
TRBJ2-2,TRBV7-2,few,-,TGTGCCAGCAGCCAGACAGAAACCGGGGAGCTGTTTTTT,CASSQTETGELFF
TRBJ1-2,TRBV7-2,-,TRBD1,TGTGCCAGCAGCTTCAGGACAGGGGCGAGGGGCTACACCTTC,CASSFRTGARGYTF
TRBJ1-5,TRBV5-1,-,-,TGCGCCAGCAGCTTTGGAGAAGATCAGCCCCAGCATTTT,CASSFGEDQPQHF
TRBJ1-5,TRBV5-1,-,-,TGCGCCAGCAGCCCCCTCGCGGGGAGCAATCAGCCCCAGCATTTT,CASSPLAGSNQPQHF
TRBJ2-3,TRBV14,-,TRBD1,TGTGCCAGCAGCCAACAGGGGGCATCGACAGATACGCAGTATTTT,CASSQQGASTDTQYF
TRBJ1-2,TRBV6-1,-,TRBD1,TGTGCCAGCAGAGAAAGCCAGGGGGGGTACTATGGCTACACCTTC,CASRESQGGYYGYTF
TRBJ2-7,TRBV29-1,few,TRBD2,TGCAGCGTTGTTATTAAAGGACTAGCGGGGTTTGAGCAGTACTTC,CSVVIKGLAGFEQYF
TRBJ2-3,TRBV29-1,-,TRBD2,TGCAGCGCCGAGCGGGAGGGGGGGGATACGCAGTATTTT,CSAEREGGDTQYF
TRBJ2-3,TRBV9,-,TRBD2,TGTGCCAGCAGCTTGTCCCTAGCGGGACCCACAGATACGCAGTATTTT,CASSLSLAGPTDTQYF
TRBJ1-2,TRBV9,few,TRBD1,TGTGCCAGCAGCGTTTTGGACAGGACGGGTGGCTACACCTTC,CASSVLDRTGGYTF
TRBJ2-1,TRBV5-1,-,TRBD2,TGCGCCAGCAGCCAGGGACTAGCGTTGTACAATGAGCAGTTCTTC,CASSQGLALYNEQFF
TRBJ2-1,TRBV14,-,TRBD2,TGTGCCAGCAGCCAATTAAGCGGGAGTCTCAATGAGCAGTTCTTC,CASSQLSGSLNEQFF
TRBJ2-7,TRBV10-3,-,TRBD2,TGTGCCATCAGGGATAGCGGGAGTTCCTACGAGCAGTACTTC,CAIRDSGSSYEQYF
TRBJ1-2,TRBV5-1,few,-,TGCGCCAGCAGCTTAATCGGAGGGGTGAACCCGGGCTACACCTTC,CASSLIGGVNPGYTF
TRBJ2-7,TRBV7-2,-,TRBD1,TGTGCCAGCAGCTTAAAGGGACAGGGGGGGTCCTACGAGCAGTACTTC,CASSLKGQGGSYEQYF
TRBJ1-2,TRBV7-9,-,-,TGTGCCAGCAGCTTGCACATTAACTATGGCTACACCTTC,CASSLHINYGYTF
TRBJ1-5,TRBV5-1,-,-,TGCGCCAGCAGCTTGGGGGGGGGTCAGCCCCAGCATTTT,CASSLGGGQPQHF
TRBJ2-4,TRBV6-6,-,-,TGTGCCAGCAGTTACCTAGGGGACCACATTCAGTACTTC,CASSYLGDHIQYF
TRBJ1-2,TRBV7-2,-,TRBD1,TGTGCCACCGACCGGGACAGGGGGAGCTATGGCTACACCTTC,CATDRDRGSYGYTF
TRBJ2-7,TRBV5-1,-,TRBD1,TGCGCCAGCAACCCGGGACAGGGGACCTACGAGCAGTACTTC,CASNPGQGTYEQYF
TRBJ1-3,TRBV9,-,TRBD1,TGTGCCAGCAGCTCTTCCGGGACAGGGGTCGGAAACACCATATATTTT,CASSSSGTGVGNTIYF
TRBJ2-2,TRBV11-3,-,-,TGTGCCAGCAGCCGCGGGGTCCAGGGGACGAACACCGGGGAGCTGTTTTTT,CASSRGVQGTNTGELFF
TRBJ2-7,TRBV4-2,-,TRBD1,TGTGCCAGCAGCCAAGGGGGACAGGGCTCATACGAGCAGTACTTC,CASSQGGQGSYEQYF
TRBJ2-7,TRBV11-3,-,-,TGTGCCAGCAGCACCTACGACGGCTACGAGCAGTACTTC,CASSTYDGYEQYF
TRBJ1-5,TRBV6-1,-,-,TGTGCCAGCAGCTTGGGTGGTCAGCCCCAGCATTTT,CASSLGGQPQHF
TRBJ2-7,TRBV11-1,-,TRBD1,TGTGCCAGCAGCTTCGGACAGGGTGACGAGCAGTACTTC,CASSFGQGDEQYF
TRBJ2-2,TRBV7-9,few,-,TGTGCCAGCGCGCCCCCCGACAGCGGAAACACCGGGGAGCTGTTTTTT,CASAPPDSGNTGELFF
TRBJ1-1,TRBV1,-,-,TGCACCAGCAGCCAAGAAACTGACTTGAACACTGAAGCTTTCTTT,CTSSQETDLNTEAFF
TRBJ2-5,TRBV11-3,-,TRBD2,TGTGCCAGCAGTTTAGGGGAGGGGGAGACCCAGTACTTC,CASSLGEGETQYF
TRBJ2-7,TRBV5-1,-,-,TGCGCCAGCAGCTTGGATGGCTCGGCGGTCGAGCAGTACTTC,CASSLDGSAVEQYF
TRBJ2-5,TRBV4-3,-,-,TGCGCCAGCAGCCAAGCGGCGGAAGAGACCCAGTACTTC,CASSQAAEETQYF
TRBJ1-5,TRBV11-3,-,-,TGTGCCAGCAGCTTAGGTGACAATCAGCCCCAGCATTTT,CASSLGDNQPQHF
TRBJ1-2,TRBV7-8,-,TRBD1,TGTGCCAGCAGCTTAGGTGGACAGGGCTATGGCTACACCTTC,CASSLGGQGYGYTF
TRBJ2-1,TRBV19,-,-,TGTGCCAGTAGTATAGATGGGGTGGGAGCCTACAATGAGCAGTTCTTC,CASSIDGVGAYNEQFF
TRBJ2-7,TRBV19,-,-,TGTGCCAGTAGTAGCATCGAGGGCACCGCCTACGAGCAGTACTTC,CASSSIEGTAYEQYF
TRBJ1-1,TRBV29-1,-,-,TGCAGCGTTGTCGCACCCCTTGAGAACACTGAAGCTTTCTTT,CSVVAPLENTEAFF